There are a few counts of the clone carrying this T cell receptor beta chain. Antigen: not known. As processed by the authors: What underpinned the distant-metastasis classifier for papillary thyroid cancer was the set of CDR3 differences across clinicopathological groups. TCRdb recomputed clones from the PCR reads via MiXCR. For this entry, the V and J calls and clone size follow TCRdb and not the study's own pipeline. Altogether about 7,200 clones are present, under 45% being singletons, with the ten largest covering approximately 13%. The sample comes from a study of metastatic and nonmetastatic thyroid tumors. The overall study: Repertoires of blood and of tissue (tumor or nodule) from malignant and benign thyroid patients were compared. Study-wide results and limits: The study reportedly found significantly higher TCR beta diversity in malignant thyroid tumors than benign nodules, in blood and tumor.

Before thyroid surgery, none of the patients had received any treatment. Germline loops: CDR1 SGHRS, CDR2 YFSETQ. The CDR3 contains 16 residues. The V gene lost 5 bases and the J gene lost 0 bases, with 14 bases spanning the gap. V is TRBV5-1 and J is TRBJ1-4; D is possibly TRBD1 (5 bases). The sample comprised adjacent normal tissue. The receptor was isolated from a female donor with papillary thyroid cancer or a benign thyroid nodule (not recorded which). Some clones in this sample may be carry-over from other donors' samples. In nucleotides, the CDR3 is TGCGCCAGCAGACCTGGGGGGTTCACAACTAATGAAAAACTGTTTTTT. Its protein product is CASRPGGFTTNEKLFF.